The 21 T cell receptor beta chains below all came from one sample that was sequenced in a study of beta chain features in type 1 diabetes. Study observations and caveats: When Type 1 diabetes patients were examined, their TCRB CDR3s proved moderately but significantly shorter in all four CD4+ subsets.

No antigen has been identified for these receptors. Since all of the isolated RNA was reverse transcribed, expressed TCRB transcripts were what got sequenced. The protocol was immunoSEQ multiplex PCR, while the TCRdb copy is restricted to in-frame clones and leaves out a portion. Of some 360,000 clones in the sample, around a tenth were seen once. Sequences were obtained from central memory CD4+ T cells from blood. Every receptor here comes from a man aged 30-40 years with type 1 diabetes.

J is TRBJ1-1 and V is TRBV19; TRBD1 might be the D (5 bases). Trimming removed 4 bases at V and 4 bases at J, with 13 bases between. Germline V gene sequence: CDR1 LNHDA, CDR2 SQIVND (reference sequence). The CDR3 length is 14 residues. CDR3 protein: CASSTRDEFTEAFF. The CDR3 nucleotides are TGTGCCAGTAGTACCAGGGACGAATTCACTGAAGCTTTCTTT.

This clone came up a few times. The germline gene is not matched at one end of the junction; a read error may be the cause. This chain links TRBV5-6 with TRBJ2-7; D gene uncertain. Per the germline V gene, CDR1 is SGHDT and CDR2 is YYEEEE. The CDR3 is made up of 14 amino acids. The CDR3 region has the DNA TGTGCCAGCAGCTCTCGGGCTCGGCAGTGGACGAATCTCTTC. It is translated as CASSSRARQWTNLF.

This chain connects TRBV7-9 to TRBJ2-1; D may correspond to TRBD1 or TRBD2 (5 bases each). CDR1 and CDR2 from the germline V gene are SEHNR and FQNEAQ (reference sequence). The V and J ends lost 3 bases and 7 bases respectively, with 10 bases between them. CDR3 length: 13 residues. The DNA of the CDR3 is TGTGCCAGCAGCTTCGTCTGGGGGAATGAGCAGTTCTTC. Its translation: CASSFVWGNEQFF.

This clone was recorded a few times. Here the CDR3 reads CASSAGQEGWAPSYEQYF. CDR3 coding DNA: TGTGCCAGCAGCGCGGGACAGGAGGGCTGGGCCCCCTCCTACGAGCAGTACTTC. The J gene is TRBJ2-7, the V gene TRBV7-9; 8 positions match TRBD1. The V and J ends lost 5 bases and 0 bases, in that order; junction bases with no gene match: 15. The CDR3 is 18 residues long. The germline CDR1 and CDR2 sequences are SEHNR and FQNEAQ (reference sequence).

The CDR3 coding sequence is TGTGCTAGTGGACCGGAAGGCGGCGGGGAGCTGTTTTTT. Its protein product is CASGPEGGGELFF. The V and J genes are TRBV12-5 and TRBJ2-2, with no clear D. CDR3 length equals 13 residues. V gave up 6 bases and J gave up 7 bases, with 12 bases separating them. In germline, CDR1 is LGHNT, CDR2 FRNRAP.

This clone came up a few times. The V gene is TRBV9, the J gene TRBJ2-5; a possible D gene is TRBD2 (6 bases). CDR1 and CDR2 (germline): SGDLS, YYNGEE. The CDR3 totals 14 residues. V was cut by 3 bases and J by 4 bases, with 13 bases left in between. CDR3 nucleotides: TGTGCCAGCAGCGCGACTCGGGAGCCAGAGACCCAGTACTTC. Translating it yields CASSATREPETQYF. Full variable domain (remainder filled in from reference TRBV9 and TRBJ2-5): DSGVTQTPKHLITATGQRVTLRCSPRSGDLSVYWYQQSLDQGLQFLIQYYNGEERAKGNILERFSAQQFPDLHSELNLSSLELGDSALYFCASSATREPETQYFGPGTRLLVL.

This chain connects TRBV6-5 to TRBJ2-7; perhaps D is TRBD1 or TRBD2 (6 bases each). The ends were cut back, 7 bases at V and 8 bases at J, with 18 bases in the middle. The CDR3 sequence is 13 residues long. Germline assignment: CDR1 MNHEY and CDR2 SVGAGI. In nucleotides, the CDR3 is TGTGCCAGCATCCTGAACGGGGGCCTTAAGCAGTACTTC. It encodes CASILNGGLKQYF.

The V call is TRBV6-6, the J call TRBJ2-2; no definite D call. V shed 4 bases and J shed 3 bases, with 9 bases lying between them. CDR3 length: 14 amino acids. Germline-derived CDR1 and CDR2 are MNHNY and SVGAGI (reference sequence). The CDR3 sequence: CASSWVTYTGELFF. Here the CDR3 DNA reads TGTGCCAGCAGTTGGGTTACCTACACCGGGGAGCTGTTTTTT.

This clone has just a few counts. The chain employs TRBV6-1 and TRBJ2-7; D possibly corresponds to TRBD2 (6 bases). The CDR3 consists of 14 residues. Trimming removed 2 bases at V and 2 bases at J, with 10 bases between. Germline V gene data show CDR1 as MNHNS and CDR2 as SASEGT. The CDR3 loop is CASSERRGTYEQYF. Written as DNA, the CDR3 is TGTGCCAGCAGTGAACGGCGGGGCACCTACGAGCAGTACTTC.

Only a few counts were recorded for this clone. This chain links TRBV6-5 with TRBJ2-3; D is ambiguous. The CDR3 loop spans 13 amino acids. Trimming cost V 0 bases and J 7 bases, with 8 bases left between them. The germline V gene has CDR1 MNHEY and CDR2 SVGAGI. For the CDR3, the DNA is TGTGCCAGCAGTTACTCCCTTGGGAATACGCAGTATTTT. Protein sequence: CASSYSLGNTQYF.

This clone was seen a few times. The chain couples TRBV5-1 to TRBJ2-5, with D tentatively TRBD1 or TRBD2 (7 bases each). Trimming stripped 3 bases from V and 1 base from J, with 13 bases between. Per the germline V gene, CDR1 is SGHRS and CDR2 is YFSETQ. The CDR3 has 15 amino acids. CDR3 sequence (DNA): TGCGCCAGCAGCTCTCAGGGGGGGTTCCAAGAGACCCAGTACTTC. Its translation: CASSSQGGFQETQYF.

This clone was seen only a few times. The chain carries TRBV11-1 and TRBJ2-7; tentative D call: TRBD1 (6 bases). V lost 2 bases, J lost 3 bases, and 17 bases lay in between. CDR3 length: 16 residues. Germline CDR1 reads SGHAT; CDR2 reads FQDESV (reference sequence). The CDR3 nucleotides are TGTGCCAGCAGCTTATCATTACCGGGACAAGTCTACGAGCAGTACTTC. Encoded protein: CASSLSLPGQVYEQYF.

There are many counts of this clone. The chain has TRBV28 and TRBJ2-1, with 10 bases identical to TRBD2. Trimming took 7 bases from V and 0 from J; bases not matched to a gene: 3. The CDR3 runs to 15 residues. Germline V lookup: CDR1 MDHEN, CDR2 SYDVKM. In nucleotides, the CDR3 is TGTGCCAGCAACCCTAGCGGGAGCTCCTACAATGAGCAGTTCTTC. Its protein is CASNPSGSSYNEQFF.

This clone appeared a few times. CDR3 in amino acids: CASRSGLSANEQFF. For the CDR3, the DNA is TGTGCCAGCAGATCCGGACTATCCGCGAATGAGCAGTTCTTC. This chain links TRBV6-5 with TRBJ2-1, with a weak D call TRBD2 (6 bases). This CDR3 has 14 residues. Trimming pared 6 bases from V and 7 bases from J, leaving 16 bases between. From germline, CDR1 is MNHEY and CDR2 SVGAGI.

Here the CDR3 reads CASSSFSGGRQETQYF. In DNA form, the CDR3 reads TGTGCCAGCAGTTCTTTCTCAGGGGGCCGGCAAGAGACCCAGTACTTC. This sequence joins TRBV27 and TRBJ2-5; 8 bases agree with TRBD1. This CDR3 is built from 16 residues. With V trimmed by 4 bases and J by 2 bases, 9 bases remained unmatched. Germline V gene data show CDR1 as MNHEY and CDR2 as SMNVEV (reference sequence).

The CDR3 is CASRELAGLYEQYF. The DNA for the CDR3 is TGCGCCAGCAGAGAACTAGCGGGACTCTACGAGCAGTACTTC. The rearrangement joins TRBV5-1 to TRBJ2-7; 10 bases match TRBD2. The ends lost 5 bases at V and 3 bases at J; junction bases unmatched: 5. CDR1 is SGHRS and CDR2 is YFSETQ in the germline V gene. This CDR3 is built from 14 residues.

The J gene is TRBJ2-4, the V gene TRBV6-1, with D possibly being TRBD1 or TRBD2 (5 bases each). The germline V gene has CDR1 MNHNS and CDR2 SASEGT. CDR3 size: 14 residues. Deletions cut 6 bases from V and 8 bases from J, with 17 bases between. The CDR3 loop is CASSRDPEADIQYF. The CDR3 DNA reads TGTGCCAGCAGCCGGGACCCTGAGGCGGACATTCAGTACTTC.

CDR3 in DNA: TGTGCCAGCAGTTTAAATGCTGGAAACACCATATATTTT. Residues: CASSLNAGNTIYF. V and J are TRBV27 and TRBJ1-3; D is unresolved. This CDR3 has 13 residues. From germline, CDR1 is MNHEY and CDR2 SMNVEV (reference sequence). V was shortened by 2 bases and J by 2 bases, with 4 bases between the two germline ends.

The sample holds many counts of this clone. The genes are TRBV7-9 and TRBJ1-2; tentative D call: TRBD1 (6 bases). V was trimmed by 5 bases and J by 4 bases, leaving 14 bases between them. The CDR3 totals 14 residues. Germline CDR1 SEHNR, CDR2 FQNEAQ (reference sequence). CDR3 DNA: TGTGCCAGCAGCCGCTCGACAGGACGCTATGGCTACACCTTC. Translated, it gives CASSRSTGRYGYTF. The whole variable domain, remainder taken from reference TRBV7-9 and TRBJ1-2, is DTGVSQNPRHKITKRGQNVTFRCDPISEHNRLYWYRQTLGQGPEFLTYFQNEAQLEKSRLLSDRFSAERPKGSFSTLEIQRTEQGDSAMYLCASSRSTGRYGYTFGSGTRLTVV.

The table lists this clone with a few counts. This rearrangement joins TRBV6-5 to TRBJ2-7, with a weak D call TRBD1 (6 bases). V was pared by 2 bases and J by 1 base, with 15 bases between. Looked up from germline, CDR1 is MNHEY and CDR2 is SVGAGI. The CDR3 has 16 amino acids. The CDR3 DNA follows: TGTGCCAGCAGTTACGGCTCGGCAGGGGTTTCCTACGAGCAGTACTTC. This sequence encodes CASSYGSAGVSYEQYF.

There are a few counts of this clone. V gene TRBV6-5 combines with J gene TRBJ2-1; 8 nucleotides agree with TRBD1. CDR3 length: 16 amino acids. V lost 0 bases, J lost 6 bases, and 7 bases stayed unmatched. Germline-derived CDR1 and CDR2 are MNHEY and SVGAGI. The CDR3 DNA reads TGTGCCAGCAGTTACTCAGGGACAGGTCCACCCAATGAGCAGTTCTTC. It is translated as CASSYSGTGPPNEQFF.